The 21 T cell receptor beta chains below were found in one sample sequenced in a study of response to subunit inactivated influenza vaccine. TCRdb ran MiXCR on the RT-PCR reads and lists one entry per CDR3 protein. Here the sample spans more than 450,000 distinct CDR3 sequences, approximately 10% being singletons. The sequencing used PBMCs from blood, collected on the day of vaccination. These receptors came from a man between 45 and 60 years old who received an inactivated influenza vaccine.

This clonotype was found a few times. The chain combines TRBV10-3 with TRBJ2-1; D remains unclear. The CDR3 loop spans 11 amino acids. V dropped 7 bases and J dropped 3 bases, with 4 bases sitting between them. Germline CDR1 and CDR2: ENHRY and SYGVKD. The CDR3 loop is CAIKLYNEQFF. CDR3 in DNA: TGTGCCATCAAGCTCTACAATGAGCAGTTCTTC.

The CDR3 region is CSARVGGGNNQPQHF. CDR3 bases: TGCAGTGCTAGAGTAGGGGGGGGTAACAATCAGCCCCAGCATTTT. J is TRBJ1-5 and V is TRBV20-1, with a possible D match to TRBD1 (6 bases). V lost 1 base to trimming and J lost 3 bases, with 13 bases between them. This CDR3 is built from 15 residues. Germline V gives CDR1 DFQATT, CDR2 SNEGSKA (reference sequence).

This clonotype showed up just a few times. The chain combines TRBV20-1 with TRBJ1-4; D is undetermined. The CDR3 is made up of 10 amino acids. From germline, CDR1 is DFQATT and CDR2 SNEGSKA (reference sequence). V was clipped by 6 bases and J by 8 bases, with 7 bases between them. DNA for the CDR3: TGCAGTGCCCATAGGGAAAAACTGTTTTTT. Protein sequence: CSAHREKLFF.

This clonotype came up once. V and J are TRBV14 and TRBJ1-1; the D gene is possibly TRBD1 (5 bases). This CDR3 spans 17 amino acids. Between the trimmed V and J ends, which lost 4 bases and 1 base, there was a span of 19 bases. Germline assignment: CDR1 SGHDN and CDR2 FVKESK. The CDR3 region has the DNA TGTGCCAGCAGCCCATTCCTGTCAGGGTGCCGGAACACTGAAGCTTTCTTT. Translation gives CASSPFLSGCRNTEAFF.

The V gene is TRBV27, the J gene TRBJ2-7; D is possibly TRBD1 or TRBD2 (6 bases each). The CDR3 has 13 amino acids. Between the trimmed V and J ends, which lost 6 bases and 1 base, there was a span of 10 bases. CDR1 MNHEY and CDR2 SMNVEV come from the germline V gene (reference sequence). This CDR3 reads CASSWRGSYEQYF. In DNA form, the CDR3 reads TGTGCCAGCAGCTGGAGGGGGTCCTACGAGCAGTACTTC.

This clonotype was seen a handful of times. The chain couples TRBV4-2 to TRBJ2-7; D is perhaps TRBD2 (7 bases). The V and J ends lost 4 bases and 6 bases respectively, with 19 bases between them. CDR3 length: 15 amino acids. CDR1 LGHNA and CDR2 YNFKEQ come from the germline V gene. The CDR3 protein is CASSPSEGGLFEQYF. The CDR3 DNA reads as TGTGCCAGCAGCCCATCAGAGGGGGGGCTCTTCGAGCAGTACTTC.

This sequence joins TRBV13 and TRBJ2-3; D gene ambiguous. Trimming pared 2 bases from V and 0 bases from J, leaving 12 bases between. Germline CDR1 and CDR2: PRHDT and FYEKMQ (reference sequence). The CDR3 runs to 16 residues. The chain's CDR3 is CASSLSSASSTDTQYF. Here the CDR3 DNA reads TGTGCCAGCAGCTTAAGCAGCGCCTCTAGCACAGATACGCAGTATTTT.

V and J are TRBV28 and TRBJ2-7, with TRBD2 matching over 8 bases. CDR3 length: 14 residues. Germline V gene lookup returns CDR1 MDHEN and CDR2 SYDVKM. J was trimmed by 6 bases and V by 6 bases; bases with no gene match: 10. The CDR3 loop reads CASSPSGRLGEQYF. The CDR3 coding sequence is TGTGCCAGCAGCCCCAGCGGGAGATTAGGCGAGCAGTACTTC.

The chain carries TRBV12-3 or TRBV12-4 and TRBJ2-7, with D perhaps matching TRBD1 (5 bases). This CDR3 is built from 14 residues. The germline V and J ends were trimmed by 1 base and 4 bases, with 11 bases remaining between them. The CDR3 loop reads CASSLVVGRYEQYF. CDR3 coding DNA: TGTGCCAGCAGTTTAGTTGTGGGGCGGTACGAGCAGTACTTC.

The CDR3 loop reads CASSDSQGARDYEQYF. The DNA for the CDR3 is TGTGCCAGCAGTGACTCGCAGGGGGCAAGAGACTACGAGCAGTACTTC. The V call is TRBV6-4, the J call TRBJ2-7, with 8 bases identical to TRBD1. The CDR3 length is 16 residues. The ends lost 0 bases at V and 3 bases at J; junction bases unmatched: 7. Looked up from germline, CDR1 is MRHNA and CDR2 is SNTAGT.

The CDR3 region has the DNA TGCGCCAGCGAACCTGCAGGTCGGGGGGCAGATACGCAGTATTTT. The encoded protein is CASEPAGRGADTQYF. This chain joins TRBV23-1 and TRBJ2-3, with 7 bases that match TRBD2. TRBV23-1 is sorted into the ORF group, with uncertain function. The trim removed 8 bases at V and 4 bases at J, leaving 12 bases unmatched. The CDR3 extends over 15 amino acids.

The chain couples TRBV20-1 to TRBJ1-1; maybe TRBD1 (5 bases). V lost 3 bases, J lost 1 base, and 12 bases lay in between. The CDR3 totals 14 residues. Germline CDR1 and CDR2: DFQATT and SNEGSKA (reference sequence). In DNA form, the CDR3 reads TGCAGTGCTAGCAGCGGGGCCGGGAACACTGAAGCTTTCTTT. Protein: CSASSGAGNTEAFF.

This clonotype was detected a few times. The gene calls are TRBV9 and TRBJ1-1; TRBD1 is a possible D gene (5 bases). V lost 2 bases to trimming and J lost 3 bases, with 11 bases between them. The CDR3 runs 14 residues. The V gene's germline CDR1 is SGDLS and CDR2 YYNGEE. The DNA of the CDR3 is TGTGCCAGCAGCGTCTCAGGGTTGGACACTGAAGCTTTCTTT. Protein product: CASSVSGLDTEAFF.

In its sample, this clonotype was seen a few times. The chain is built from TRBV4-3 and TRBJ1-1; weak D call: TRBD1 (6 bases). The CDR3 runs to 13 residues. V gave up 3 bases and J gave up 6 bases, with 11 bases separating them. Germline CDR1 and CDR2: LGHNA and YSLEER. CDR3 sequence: CASSHRGSPEAFF. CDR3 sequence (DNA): TGCGCCAGCAGCCACAGGGGTTCCCCTGAAGCTTTCTTT.

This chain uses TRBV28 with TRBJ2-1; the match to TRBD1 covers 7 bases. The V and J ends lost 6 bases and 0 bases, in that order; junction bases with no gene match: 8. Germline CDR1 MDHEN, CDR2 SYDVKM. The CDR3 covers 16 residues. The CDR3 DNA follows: TGTGCCAGCAGACAACAGGGGCGCCTCTCCTACAATGAGCAGTTCTTC. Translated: CASRQQGRLSYNEQFF. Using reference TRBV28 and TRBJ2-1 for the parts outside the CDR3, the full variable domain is DVKVTQSSRYLVKRTGEKVFLECVQDMDHENMFWYRQDPGLGLRLIYFSYDVKMKEKGDIPEGYSVSREKKERFSLILESASTNQTSMYLCASRQQGRLSYNEQFFGPGTRLTVL.

The CDR3 here is CSVVGGQRAYEQYF. The CDR3 DNA is TGCAGCGTTGTTGGAGGACAGAGGGCCTACGAGCAGTACTTC. The V call is TRBV29-1, the J call TRBJ2-7, with D possibly TRBD1 on 6 matching bases. From germline, CDR1 is SQVTM and CDR2 ANQGSEA. This CDR3 is 14 amino acids long. The V end lost 4 bases, the J end lost 2 bases, and 15 bases lay between the germline ends.

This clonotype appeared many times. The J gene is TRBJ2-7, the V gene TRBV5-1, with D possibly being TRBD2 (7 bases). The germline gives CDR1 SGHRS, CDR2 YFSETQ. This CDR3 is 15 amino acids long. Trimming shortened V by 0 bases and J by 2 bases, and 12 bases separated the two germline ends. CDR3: CASSLVGGLTYEQYF. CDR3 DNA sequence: TGCGCCAGCAGCTTGGTGGGGGGGCTAACCTACGAGCAGTACTTC.

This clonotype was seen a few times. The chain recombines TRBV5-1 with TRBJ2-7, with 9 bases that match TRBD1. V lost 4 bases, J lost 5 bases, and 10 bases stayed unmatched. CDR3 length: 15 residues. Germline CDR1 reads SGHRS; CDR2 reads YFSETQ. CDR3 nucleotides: TGCGCCAGCAGCCTCGTAGGGACAGGGATAAACGAGCAGTACTTC. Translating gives CASSLVGTGINEQYF.

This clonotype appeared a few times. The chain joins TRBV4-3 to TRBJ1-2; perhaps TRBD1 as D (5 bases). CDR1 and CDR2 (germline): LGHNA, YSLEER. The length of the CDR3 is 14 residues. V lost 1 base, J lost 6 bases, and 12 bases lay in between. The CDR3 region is CASSQARAFDGYTF. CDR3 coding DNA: TGCGCCAGCAGCCAAGCCAGGGCTTTTGATGGCTACACCTTC.

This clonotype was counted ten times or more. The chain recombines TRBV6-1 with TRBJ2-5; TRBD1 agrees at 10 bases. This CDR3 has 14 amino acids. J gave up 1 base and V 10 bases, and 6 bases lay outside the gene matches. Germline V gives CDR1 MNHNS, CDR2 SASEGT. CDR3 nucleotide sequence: TGTGCCACCGGACAGGGGGGATTCCAAGAGACCCAGTACTTC. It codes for CATGQGGFQETQYF.

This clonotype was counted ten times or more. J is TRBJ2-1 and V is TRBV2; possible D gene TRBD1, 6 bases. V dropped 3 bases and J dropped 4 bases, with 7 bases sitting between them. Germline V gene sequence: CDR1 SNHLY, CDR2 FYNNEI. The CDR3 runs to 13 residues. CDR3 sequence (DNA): TGTGCCAGCAGTGACAGGGGTTACAATGAGCAGTTCTTC. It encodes CASSDRGYNEQFF.